The 8 T cell receptor beta chains in this list originate from one sample, sequenced in a study of cytomegalovirus exposure and HLA in healthy donors. Clones were read by immunoSEQ multiplex PCR, and TCRdb kept only the in-frame ones, dropping some. Here the sample spans 150,000 to 200,000 clones, more than 75% being singletons. Sequenced: PBMCs. The receptors were sampled from a man aged 25-45 years in good health and CMV-seropositive.

The chain joins TRBV2 to TRBJ2-7; the match to TRBD1 covers 11 bases. The trim removed 10 bases at V and 3 bases at J, leaving 5 bases unmatched. CDR1 and CDR2 from the germline V gene are SNHLY and FYNNEI. The CDR3 covers 13 residues. The CDR3 coding sequence is TGTGCCATCGGGACAGGGGGGTTCTACGAGCAGTACTTC. It is translated as CAIGTGGFYEQYF.

The chain has TRBV5-6 and TRBJ2-7; TRBD1 agrees at 7 bases. This CDR3 spans 14 amino acids. CDR1 is SGHDT and CDR2 is YYEEEE in the germline V gene. Losses at the gene ends were 4 bases for V and 3 bases for J; bases not matched to a gene: 7. The CDR3 sequence: CASSRRQGIYEQYF. Written as DNA, the CDR3 is TGTGCCAGCAGCAGACGACAGGGAATCTACGAGCAGTACTTC.

The chain carries TRBV7-6 and TRBJ2-7, with TRBD2 identical over 13 bases. The germline V gene has CDR1 SGHVS and CDR2 FNYEAQ. The CDR3 length is 15 residues. With V trimmed by 5 bases and J by 7 bases, 8 bases remained unmatched. Here the CDR3 reads CASSPTSGGLGEQYF. CDR3 nucleotides: TGTGCCAGCAGCCCGACTAGCGGGGGGCTGGGGGAGCAGTACTTC.

V usage is TRBV5-1 and J usage is TRBJ1-2; 10 nucleotides line up with TRBD1. The CDR3 totals 16 residues. The trim removed 7 bases at V and 8 bases at J, leaving 17 bases unmatched. From germline, CDR1 is SGHRS and CDR2 YFSETQ. The CDR3 nucleotides are TGCGCCAGCGGCGATCCCGGGACAGGGGTACATGGCGGCTACACCTTC. It specifies CASGDPGTGVHGGYTF.

This chain uses TRBV7-8 with TRBJ2-5, with no clear D. Germline V CDR1 and CDR2: SGHVS, FQNEAQ. This CDR3 is 15 amino acids long. V lost 1 base, J lost 0 bases, and 9 bases lay in between. For the CDR3, the DNA is TGTGCCAGCAGCTTAGGAGAAACTCACCAAGAGACCCAGTACTTC. Translation gives CASSLGETHQETQYF.

This chain links TRBV11-3 with TRBJ2-2; D might be TRBD2 (6 bases). There are 15 residues in the CDR3. Germline lookup yields CDR1 SGHNT and CDR2 YENEEA. Trimming left V 6 bases short and J 2 bases short, with 13 bases between. CDR3 DNA sequence: TGTGCCAGCAGATTCGGGACTCCAAACACCGGGGAGCTGTTTTTT. Amino acids: CASRFGTPNTGELFF.

This sequence joins TRBV6-5 and TRBJ1-2; a weak D match, TRBD1 (5 bases). Germline loops: CDR1 MNHEY, CDR2 SVGAGI. Trimming removed 5 bases at V and 4 bases at J, with 14 bases between. The CDR3 is 14 amino acids. The CDR3 sequence is CASSPGAGSYGYTF. The CDR3 nucleotides read TGTGCCAGCAGTCCCGGGGCAGGGAGCTATGGCTACACCTTC.

The chain recombines TRBV28 with TRBJ2-7; a possible D gene is TRBD1 (6 bases). Germline CDR1 reads MDHEN; CDR2 reads SYDVKM. The length of the CDR3 is 14 residues. V gave up 6 bases and J gave up 3 bases, with 15 bases separating them. The CDR3 here is CASRSTRGVYEQYF. For the CDR3, the DNA is TGTGCCAGCAGATCTACCAGGGGTGTCTACGAGCAGTACTTC.